This section outlines one TCR beta chain sequence together with its context. The CDR3 is 13 residues long. The V gene's germline CDR1 is SGHNT and CDR2 YYREEE (reference sequence). Between the trimmed V and J ends, which lost 6 bases and 1 base, there was a span of 10 bases. Method: immunoSEQ multiplex PCR; TCRdb's copy keeps in-frame clones and lacks some. The sample holds around 120,000 clones, about 90% seen once. This specimen belongs to a study of blood T cell repertoires in COVID-19. Study at large: Acute-phase and convalescent COVID-19 samples originated in the United States, Italy and Spain. The cDNA or gDNA used as material had been derived from T cells, B-cell-depleted T cells, or PBMCs.

The V call is TRBV5-4, the J call TRBJ2-5, with D uncertain. The clonotype was recovered from a woman in her 70s with acute or convalescent COVID-19. Sequencing used peripheral blood. The CDR3 nucleotides read TGTGCCAGCACTCCGGGTCTCCAAGAGACCCAGTACTTC. Translating it yields CASTPGLQETQYF.